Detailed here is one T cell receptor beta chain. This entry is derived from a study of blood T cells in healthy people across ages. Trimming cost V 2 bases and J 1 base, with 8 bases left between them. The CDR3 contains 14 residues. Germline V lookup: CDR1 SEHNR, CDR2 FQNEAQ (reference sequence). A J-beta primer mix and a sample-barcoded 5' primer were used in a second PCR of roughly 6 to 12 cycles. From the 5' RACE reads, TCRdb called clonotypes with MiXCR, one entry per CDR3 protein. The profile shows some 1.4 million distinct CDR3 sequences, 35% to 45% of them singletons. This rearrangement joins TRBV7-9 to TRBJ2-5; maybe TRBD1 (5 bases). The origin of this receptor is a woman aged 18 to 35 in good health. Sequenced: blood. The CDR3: CASSLLGLQETQYF. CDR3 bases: TGTGCCAGCAGCTTACTGGGGCTCCAAGAGACCCAGTACTTC.